This TCR beta chain was sequenced in a study of blood T cell repertoires in COVID-19. Germline loops: CDR1 GTSNPN, CDR2 SVGIG (reference sequence). V was cut by 0 bases and J by 2 bases, with 10 bases left in between. The CDR3 extends over 14 amino acids. This clone was seen more than once but under ten times. Generated by immunoSEQ multiplex PCR, the TCRdb table keeps only in-frame clones and is missing some. Of 200,000 to 250,000 clones in the sample, just under 90% were seen once. Living in 20 to 30 US areas, the participants were between roughly 18 and 95 years of age. This chain links TRBV30 with TRBJ1-2; no clear D. This clonotype was obtained from a middle-aged man who had been exposed to COVID-19. Sequenced sample: PBMCs or T cells enriched from blood (not recorded which). The CDR3 is CAWSVTRRNYGYTF. In DNA, the CDR3 is TGTGCCTGGAGTGTAACGCGGAGGAACTATGGCTACACCTTC.